The 28 T cell receptor beta chains given below trace back to one sample, sequenced in a study of control samples from healthy donors and cancer patients. Produced via immunoSEQ multiplex PCR; TCRdb's table is partial and in-frame only. There are about 120,000 clones in the sample; approximately 92% occur only once, and approximately 2.2% lies in the top ten. Sequenced: blood. The receptor source for this set is a woman aged 45-65 years in good health.

The chain carries TRBV10-2 and TRBJ2-7; 8 bases are shared with TRBD2. Germline CDR1 is WSHSY and CDR2 is SAAADI. The CDR3 runs to 16 residues. The junction had 6 bases not matched to a gene; V was cut back by 0 bases and J by 2 bases. Written as DNA, the CDR3 is TGCGCCAGCAGTGAGTCGCTCCCGGGAGGGACCTACGAGCAGTACTTC. This translates into CASSESLPGGTYEQYF.

This rearrangement joins TRBV28 to TRBJ2-7; a possible D gene is TRBD1 (6 bases). Per germline, CDR1 MDHEN and CDR2 SYDVKM. Trimming took off 10 bases at V and 9 bases at J, with 13 bases between the two ends. This CDR3 comprises 10 residues. The CDR3 loop reads CATLQGTQYF. The CDR3 nucleotides are TGTGCCACCCTACAGGGTACGCAGTACTTC. Using reference TRBV28 and TRBJ2-7 for the parts outside the CDR3, the full variable domain is DVKVTQSSRYLVKRTGEKVFLECVQDMDHENMFWYRQDPGLGLRLIYFSYDVKMKEKGDIPEGYSVSREKKERFSLILESASTNQTSMYLCATLQGTQYFGPGTRLTVT.

The genes are TRBV7-9 and TRBJ1-2, with 8 bases lining up with TRBD1. This CDR3 region has 12 residues. Germline V gives CDR1 SEHNR, CDR2 FQNEAQ (reference sequence). J gave up 8 bases and V 5 bases, and 4 bases lay outside the gene matches. The CDR3 sequence: CASSRTGSGYTF. The DNA for the CDR3 is TGTGCCAGCAGCAGGACAGGGAGCGGCTACACCTTC.

The chain is built from TRBV19 and TRBJ1-2; D not resolved. Germline CDR1 LNHDA, CDR2 SQIVND (reference sequence). This CDR3 contains 14 residues. Trimming pared 5 bases from V and 1 base from J, leaving 11 bases between. In nucleotides, the CDR3 is TGTGCCAGTAGTCCCCCCCCGGTTAACTATGGCTACACCTTC. Translated: CASSPPPVNYGYTF.

The genes are TRBV29-1 and TRBJ2-7; the D gene is possibly TRBD1 (6 bases). Germline CDR1 and CDR2: SQVTM and ANQGSEA. There are 23 residues in the CDR3. V gave up 5 bases and J gave up 3 bases, with 44 bases separating them. CDR3 sequence reads: CSVRALGALRPGRETGRGYEQYF. The CDR3 DNA follows: TGCAGCGTTAGGGCCCTAGGGGCGCTCAGGCCCGGGCGCGAGACAGGAAGGGGCTACGAGCAGTACTTC.

The chain is built from TRBV28 and TRBJ2-5; TRBD1 agrees at 9 bases. The V and J ends lost 4 bases and 5 bases, in that order; junction bases with no gene match: 11. Per the germline V gene, CDR1 is MDHEN and CDR2 is SYDVKM. CDR3 length: 16 residues. CDR3 nucleotides: TGTGCCAGCAGTTCACGCGGACAGGGGCCGGCGGAGACCCAGTACTTC. Amino acid sequence: CASSSRGQGPAETQYF.

The chain uses TRBV5-1 and TRBJ2-6; D is unresolved. With 2 bases removed from V and 0 bases from J, the gap between germline ends came to 6 bases. The CDR3 length is 15 residues. Germline V CDR1 and CDR2: SGHRS, YFSETQ. CDR3 protein: CASSFSSSGANVLTF. CDR3 nucleotides: TGCGCCAGCAGCTTTAGCAGCTCTGGGGCCAACGTCCTGACTTTC.

The chain links TRBV3-1 (or the pseudogene TRBV3-2) to TRBJ2-1; tentative D call: TRBD2 (5 bases). CDR3 length equals 16 residues. CDR1 LGHDT and CDR2 YNNKEL come from the germline V gene (reference sequence). V shed 1 base and J shed 2 bases, with 12 bases lying between them. Written as DNA, the CDR3 is TGTGCCAGCAGCCAAGGACACGGGGAAACCTACAATGAGCAGTTCTTC. Residues: CASSQGHGETYNEQFF.

The genes are TRBV6-2 or TRBV6-3 and TRBJ2-3; no firm D call. The germline gives CDR1 MNHEY, CDR2 SVGEGT. The CDR3 consists of 14 residues. The V and J ends lost 4 bases and 6 bases respectively, with 14 bases between them. This chain's CDR3 is CASSSDWVRDTQYF. The CDR3 DNA follows: TGTGCCAGCAGTTCAGACTGGGTCCGGGATACGCAGTATTTT.

The chain joins TRBV6-5 to TRBJ1-2; no clear D gene. V lost 0 bases and J 6 bases, leaving 8 bases between the germline ends. The CDR3 is made up of 13 amino acids. Germline CDR1 reads MNHEY; CDR2 reads SVGAGI. The CDR3 here is CASSYSEGDGYTF. In nucleotides, the CDR3 is TGTGCCAGCAGTTACTCCGAGGGCGATGGCTACACCTTC.

V gene TRBV6-1 combines with J gene TRBJ2-7, with TRBD2 identical over 10 bases. V lost 3 bases and J lost 6; bases outside the gene matches: 2. The germline CDR1 and CDR2 sequences are MNHNS and SASEGT. This CDR3 region has 13 residues. The CDR3 is CASSEGLAFEQYF. CDR3 nucleotide sequence: TGTGCCAGCAGTGAGGGACTAGCGTTCGAGCAGTACTTC.

V gene TRBV18 combines with J gene TRBJ1-6, with D perhaps matching TRBD1 (5 bases). The length of the CDR3 is 15 residues. Trimming pared 0 bases from V and 10 bases from J, leaving 13 bases between. Germline V CDR1 and CDR2: KGHSH, LQKENI. In DNA form, the CDR3 reads TGTGCCAGCTCACCACCGGGGCAGGGTAACTCACCCCTCCACTTT. Encoded protein: CASSPPGQGNSPLHF.

V gene TRBV6-5 combines with J gene TRBJ1-1; D call uncertain. Trimming took off 0 bases at V and 0 bases at J, with 5 bases between the two ends. Germline V gene lookup returns CDR1 MNHEY and CDR2 SVGAGI. The CDR3 has 14 amino acids. The CDR3 DNA sequence: TGTGCCAGCAGTTACTCTCGGGTGAACACTGAAGCTTTCTTT. As protein: CASSYSRVNTEAFF.

The table lists this clone with a count of one. DNA for the CDR3: TGCGCCAGCAGAAACAGGGGCATGAACACTGAAGCTTTCTTT. It specifies CASRNRGMNTEAFF. The J gene is TRBJ1-1, the V gene TRBV5-1, with 7 bases aligning to TRBD1. Germline trimming cut 5 bases from V and 0 bases from J; bases unmatched to any gene: 4. Germline CDR1 reads SGHRS; CDR2 reads YFSETQ. This CDR3 has 14 residues.

The chain has TRBV11-2 and TRBJ2-1; D unresolved. V shed 4 bases and J shed 8 bases, with 21 bases lying between them. Germline lookup yields CDR1 SGHAT and CDR2 FQNNGV. The CDR3 length is 16 residues. CDR3 region: CASSSRSPTLRHEQFF. The CDR3 DNA is TGTGCCAGCAGCTCGAGATCCCCCACGCTAAGGCATGAGCAGTTCTTC.

The chain has TRBV5-1 and TRBJ1-4; the match to TRBD1 covers 12 bases. CDR1 SGHRS and CDR2 YFSETQ come from the germline V gene. Trimming removed 4 bases from V and 7 bases from J; junction bases left unmatched: 5. This CDR3 comprises 15 residues. CDR3 bases: TGCGCCAGCAGCGGCGGGACAGGGGGCGGTGAAAAACTGTTTTTT. Protein: CASSGGTGGGEKLFF. Together with reference TRBV5-1 and TRBJ1-4, the CDR3 gives the full variable domain: KAGVTQTPRYLIKTRGQQVTLSCSPISGHRSVSWYQQTPGQGLQFLFEYFSETQRNKGNFPGRFSGRQFSNSRSEMNVSTLELGDSALYLCASSGGTGGGEKLFFGSGTQLSVL.

The CDR3 region has the DNA TGTGCCTGGAGTGTCCCCACTGGGGGAGGTGGAAACACCATATATTTT. Translated: CAWSVPTGGGGNTIYF. The rearrangement links TRBV30 to TRBJ1-3; possible D gene TRBD1, 5 bases. Trimming removed 0 bases from V and 3 bases from J, with 15 bases in between. The CDR3 covers 16 residues. Germline V gives CDR1 GTSNPN, CDR2 SVGIG (reference sequence).

This clone came up once. The chain is built from TRBV2 and TRBJ1-2; possible D gene TRBD1, 6 bases. CDR1 SNHLY and CDR2 FYNNEI come from the germline V gene. The CDR3 loop spans 12 amino acids. V shed 7 bases and J shed 10 bases, with 16 bases lying between them. CDR3 sequence reads: CASMELQGDYTF. The CDR3 DNA reads TGTGCCAGCATGGAACTACAGGGAGACTACACCTTC.

V is TRBV5-1 and J is TRBJ1-4, with 8 nucleotides matching TRBD1. CDR1 and CDR2 (germline): SGHRS, YFSETQ. The CDR3 has 17 amino acids. V lost 5 bases and J lost 10; bases outside the gene matches: 19. The CDR3 sequence: CASSPWTGRGTVGKLFF. The CDR3 DNA is TGCGCCAGCAGTCCCTGGACAGGGAGGGGGACTGTAGGAAAACTGTTTTTT.

The chain links TRBV28 to TRBJ1-3; D gene ambiguous. CDR3 size: 16 residues. Deletions cut 6 bases from V and 0 bases from J, with 15 bases between. The germline CDR1 and CDR2 sequences are MDHEN and SYDVKM. DNA of the CDR3: TGTGCCAGCAGCTACCCTACCCGCGGCTCTGGAAACACCATATATTTT. Its translation is CASSYPTRGSGNTIYF.

The gene calls are TRBV2 and TRBJ2-7; D possibly corresponds to TRBD2 (6 bases). CDR3 size: 14 residues. The germline V gene has CDR1 SNHLY and CDR2 FYNNEI. Trimming shortened V by 7 bases and J by 3 bases, and 16 bases separated the two germline ends. This chain's CDR3 is CASIIGSAGYEQYF. CDR3 nucleotide sequence: TGTGCCAGCATTATCGGGAGCGCGGGCTACGAGCAGTACTTC.

This chain connects TRBV19 to TRBJ1-1; TRBD1 agrees at 8 bases. The CDR3 contains 14 residues. CDR1 is LNHDA and CDR2 is SQIVND in the germline V gene (reference sequence). V lost 4 bases, J lost 2 bases, and 3 bases stayed unmatched. DNA of the CDR3: TGTGCCAGTAGTACGGGGACAGGTAACACTGAAGCTTTCTTT. It translates to CASSTGTGNTEAFF.

The chain combines TRBV7-9 with TRBJ1-1, with 8 bases aligning to TRBD1. The CDR3 totals 13 residues. Germline assignment: CDR1 SEHNR and CDR2 FQNEAQ (reference sequence). The trim removed 2 bases at V and 11 bases at J, leaving 7 bases unmatched. The DNA of the CDR3 is TGTGCCAGCAGCTTACTGCAGGGGGCGGACGCTTTCTTT. It encodes CASSLLQGADAFF. Complete variable domain (other parts from reference TRBV7-9 and TRBJ1-1): DTGVSQNPRHKITKRGQNVTFRCDPISEHNRLYWYRQTLGQGPEFLTYFQNEAQLEKSRLLSDRFSAERPKGSFSTLEIQRTEQGDSAMYLCASSLLQGADAFFGQGTRLTVV.

The chain carries TRBV19 and TRBJ2-1; 11 positions match TRBD2. The CDR3 is 17 residues long. Trimming took 5 bases from V and 8 from J; bases not matched to a gene: 14. Germline lookup yields CDR1 LNHDA and CDR2 SQIVND (reference sequence). The CDR3 region is CASSDALLAGVNDEQFF. DNA for the CDR3: TGTGCCAGTAGTGACGCGTTACTAGCGGGAGTTAATGATGAGCAGTTCTTC.

This chain uses TRBV6-5 with TRBJ2-5; D uncertain. Germline CDR1 is MNHEY and CDR2 is SVGAGI. The CDR3 loop spans 15 amino acids. V gave up 6 bases and J gave up 1 base, with 15 bases separating them. CDR3 loop: CASSPSLLVQETQYF. The CDR3 nucleotides read TGTGCCAGCAGCCCCTCCCTCCTAGTCCAAGAGACCCAGTACTTC.

This chain uses TRBV10-1 with TRBJ2-7; TRBD1 matches at 9 bases. The V segment lost 0 bases and the J segment 3 bases; nucleotides outside the gene matches: 0. This CDR3 region has 14 residues. Germline V gene lookup returns CDR1 WNHNN and CDR2 SYGVQD (reference sequence). This CDR3 is CASSESGQGYEQYF. The CDR3 nucleotides are TGCGCCAGCAGTGAGTCGGGACAGGGCTACGAGCAGTACTTC.

The J gene is TRBJ2-5, the V gene TRBV12-3 or TRBV12-4; D tentatively reads TRBD1 or TRBD2 (5 bases each). This CDR3 is built from 12 residues. The germline V and J ends were trimmed by 5 bases and 5 bases, with 9 bases remaining between them. The CDR3 DNA reads TGTGCCAGCAGTGGGGGATTTGAGACCCAGTACTTC. It translates to CASSGGFETQYF.

The chain links TRBV5-6 to TRBJ2-3, with D perhaps matching TRBD1 (5 bases). Trimming took 1 base from V and 6 from J, leaving 9 bases between them. Per the germline V gene, CDR1 is SGHDT and CDR2 is YYEEEE. This CDR3 has 13 residues. CDR3 in DNA: TGTGCCAGCAGCTTGACAGGACCGGATACGCAGTATTTT. Its protein product is CASSLTGPDTQYF.